This record concerns one T cell receptor (beta chain) sequence. At one of its ends the junction is not consistent with the germline gene, which may arise from a read error. CDR1 SGHTA and CDR2 FQGNSA come from the germline V gene. The CDR3 is 13 residues long. Using a J-beta primer mix together with a sample-barcoded 5' primer, a second PCR was run for roughly 6 to 12 cycles. TCRdb used MiXCR to reprocess the 5' RACE reads, holding one entry per CDR3 protein. The profile shows about 1.8 million distinct CDR3 sequences, roughly 49% of them singletons. The record originates from a study of blood T cells in healthy people across ages.

The origin of this receptor is a woman aged 40 to 49 in good health. Sequences were obtained from blood. This sequence joins TRBV7-2 and TRBJ2-1; possible D gene TRBD2, 5 bases. The chain's CDR3 is CASSRLRYNEQFF. DNA for the CDR3: TGTGCCAGCAGCCGACTACGCTACAATGAGCAATTCTTC.